Presented here are 10 T cell receptor beta chains from one specimen sequenced in a study of blood T cell repertoires in COVID-19. The assay was immunoSEQ multiplex PCR, and TCRdb's table has in-frame clones only and misses some. The data show about 220,000 clones, with approximately 82% seen just once and 14% to 15% held by the top ten. What was sequenced was PBMCs or T cells enriched from blood (not recorded which). These receptors were collected from a middle-aged man who had recovered from COVID-19.

The chain employs TRBV5-6 and TRBJ2-7; 9 bases map to TRBD1. V shed 1 base and J 2 bases; nucleotides not matched to a gene: 4. The CDR3 length is 15 residues. Per germline, CDR1 SGHDT and CDR2 YYEEEE. The DNA for the CDR3 is TGTGCCAGCAGCTTGTCCGGGACAGGGCCCTACGAGCAGTACTTC. This sequence encodes CASSLSGTGPYEQYF.

This chain uses TRBV5-1 with TRBJ2-2; 8 bases fit TRBD1. Germline V CDR1 and CDR2: SGHRS, YFSETQ. Trimming removed 0 bases from V and 5 bases from J; junction bases left unmatched: 3. The CDR3 loop spans 15 amino acids. CDR3 coding DNA: TGCGCCAGCAGCTTGGTACAGGGGGAAACCGGGGAGCTGTTTTTT. Translation gives CASSLVQGETGELFF.

The chain links TRBV2 to TRBJ1-4, with a tentative D call TRBD1 (5 bases). In germline, CDR1 is SNHLY, CDR2 FYNNEI. The CDR3 runs 14 residues. The ends were cut back, 7 bases at V and 3 bases at J, with 12 bases in the middle. The CDR3 region has the DNA TGTGCCAGCACGCGACAGACAGCTAATGAAAAACTGTTTTTT. Translating gives CASTRQTANEKLFF.

CDR3 amino acids: CASSLVLGQVSNQPQHF. The CDR3 bases are TGTGCCAGCAGTTTAGTTTTGGGACAGGTGAGCAATCAGCCCCAGCATTTT. The gene calls are TRBV28 and TRBJ1-5, with 8 bases matching TRBD1. V lost 2 bases to trimming and J lost 1 base; unmatched junction nucleotides: 7. In germline, CDR1 is MDHEN, CDR2 SYDVKM. The CDR3 covers 17 residues.

The chain joins TRBV28 to TRBJ1-5; no clear D. V was clipped by 3 bases and J by 7 bases, with 13 bases between them. This CDR3 contains 14 residues. The germline V gene has CDR1 MDHEN and CDR2 SYDVKM. CDR3 amino acids: CASSFLRARQPQHF. The CDR3 nucleotides read TGTGCCAGCAGTTTTCTGAGGGCAAGGCAGCCCCAGCATTTT.

This chain connects TRBV10-3 to TRBJ2-7; 7 bases line up with TRBD2. The J segment lost 8 bases and the V segment lost 2 bases, leaving 6 bases of the junction unmatched. CDR3 length: 13 residues. Per germline, CDR1 ENHRY and CDR2 SYGVKD. In nucleotides, the CDR3 is TGTGCCATCAGTGAGCCCCCTAGCGGTAAGCAGTACTTC. It is translated as CAISEPPSGKQYF.

The rearrangement joins TRBV28 to TRBJ2-7, with TRBD1 matching 7 bases. The CDR3 extends over 14 amino acids. Looked up from germline, CDR1 is MDHEN and CDR2 is SYDVKM. Unmatched junction bases numbered 6, after V lost 5 bases and J lost 2 bases. CDR3 coding DNA: TGTGCCAGCAGTCGTCCGACAGGGCCCTACGAGCAGTACTTC. Amino acids: CASSRPTGPYEQYF.

The chain employs TRBV7-8 and TRBJ1-3; D remains ambiguous. CDR1 SGHVS and CDR2 FQNEAQ come from the germline V gene. The CDR3 is made up of 16 amino acids. Trimming removed 1 base from V and 0 bases from J, with 10 bases in between. The CDR3 coding sequence is TGTGCCAGCAGCTTAGGGGAGGCCAACTCTGGAAACACCATATATTTT. It yields the protein CASSLGEANSGNTIYF.

V and J are TRBV5-4 and TRBJ1-2, with 9 bases identical to TRBD1. J was trimmed by 2 bases and V by 4 bases; bases with no gene match: 3. Looked up from germline, CDR1 is SGHNT and CDR2 is YYREEE (reference sequence). The CDR3 consists of 14 residues. CDR3 sequence reads: CASSATGGNYGYTF. CDR3 nucleotide sequence: TGTGCCAGCAGCGCCACAGGGGGCAACTATGGCTACACCTTC.

This clone has a single count. This same CDR3 is encoded by further DNA sequences in the sample. The chain joins TRBV9 to TRBJ1-5; D remains unclear. Germline lookup yields CDR1 SGDLS and CDR2 YYNGEE. This CDR3 comprises 14 residues. Between the trimmed V and J ends, which lost 0 bases and 4 bases, there was a span of 8 bases. The CDR3 sequence: CASSVGQDNQPQHF. The CDR3 region has the DNA TGTGCCAGCAGCGTAGGGCAGGATAATCAGCCCCAGCATTTT.